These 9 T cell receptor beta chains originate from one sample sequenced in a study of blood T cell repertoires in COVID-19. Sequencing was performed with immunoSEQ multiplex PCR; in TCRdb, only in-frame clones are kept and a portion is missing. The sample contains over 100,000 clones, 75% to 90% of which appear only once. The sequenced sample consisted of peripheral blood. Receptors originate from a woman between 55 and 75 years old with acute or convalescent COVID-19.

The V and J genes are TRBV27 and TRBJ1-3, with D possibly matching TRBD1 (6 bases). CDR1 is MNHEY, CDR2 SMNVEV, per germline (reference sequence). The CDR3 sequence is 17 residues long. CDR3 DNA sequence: TGTGTCACGAAAGGAACAGGGTTTCCTCTTGGGCAAAACACCATATATTTT. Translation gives CVTKGTGFPLGQNTIYF.

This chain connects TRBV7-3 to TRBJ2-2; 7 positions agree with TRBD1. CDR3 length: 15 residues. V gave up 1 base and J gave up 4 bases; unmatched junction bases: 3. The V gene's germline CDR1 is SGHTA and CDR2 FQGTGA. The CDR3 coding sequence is TGTGCCAGCAGCTTAAGAGGGGGCCTCACCGGGGAGCTGTTTTTT. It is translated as CASSLRGGLTGELFF.

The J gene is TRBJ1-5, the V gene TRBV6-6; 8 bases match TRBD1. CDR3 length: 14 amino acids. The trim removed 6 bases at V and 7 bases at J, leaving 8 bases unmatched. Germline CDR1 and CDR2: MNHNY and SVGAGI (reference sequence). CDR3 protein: CASRTGQEGQPQHF. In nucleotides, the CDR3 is TGTGCCAGCAGAACGGGACAGGAAGGCCAGCCCCAGCATTTT.

For the CDR3, the DNA is TGCAGCGCTGAGGCGGGGGTCGGCTACACCTTC. It is translated as CSAEAGVGYTF. V is TRBV29-1 and J is TRBJ1-2, with D tentatively TRBD1 (5 bases). The CDR3 totals 11 residues. The V gene lost 7 bases and the J gene lost 8 bases, with 14 bases spanning the gap. Germline-derived CDR1 and CDR2 are SQVTM and ANQGSEA.

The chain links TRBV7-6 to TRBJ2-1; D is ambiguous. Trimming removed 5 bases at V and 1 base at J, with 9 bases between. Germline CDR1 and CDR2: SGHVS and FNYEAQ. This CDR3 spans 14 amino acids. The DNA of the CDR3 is TGTGCCAGCAGCCCCGAAGAGTCCTACAATGAGCAGTTCTTC. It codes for CASSPEESYNEQFF.

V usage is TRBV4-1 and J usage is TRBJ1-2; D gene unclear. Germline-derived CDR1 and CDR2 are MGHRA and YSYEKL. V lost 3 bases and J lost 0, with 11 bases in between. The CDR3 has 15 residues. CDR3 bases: TGCGCCAGCAGCCAGAATTCGAGTCCTAACTATGGCTACACCTTC. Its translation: CASSQNSSPNYGYTF.

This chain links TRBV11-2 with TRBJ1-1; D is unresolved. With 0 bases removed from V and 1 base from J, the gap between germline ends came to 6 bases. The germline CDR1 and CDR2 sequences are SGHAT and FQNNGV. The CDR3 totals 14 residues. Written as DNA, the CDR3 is TGTGCCAGCAGCTTAGAGGCCCGGAACACTGAAGCTTTCTTT. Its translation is CASSLEARNTEAFF.

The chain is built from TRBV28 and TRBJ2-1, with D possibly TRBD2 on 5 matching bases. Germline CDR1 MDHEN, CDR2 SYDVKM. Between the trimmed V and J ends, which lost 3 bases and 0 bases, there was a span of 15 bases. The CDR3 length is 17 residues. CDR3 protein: CASSFFQRASSYNEQFF. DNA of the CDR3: TGTGCCAGCAGTTTTTTTCAGAGGGCGAGCTCCTACAATGAGCAGTTCTTC.

CDR3: CASSGQGANTEAFF. The CDR3 nucleotides read TGTGCCAGCTCGGGACAGGGGGCGAACACTGAAGCTTTCTTT. This chain joins TRBV18 and TRBJ1-1; 12 positions agree with TRBD1. CDR3 length equals 14 residues. With 6 bases clipped from V and 1 base from J, the junction kept 0 bases outside the gene matches. Germline V CDR1 and CDR2: KGHSH, LQKENI.